This T cell receptor beta chain came from a study of identical twins. Study outcomes and limitations: Less excess twin sharing appeared in beta out-of-frame sequences.

Via MiXCR, TCRdb re-called the 5' RACE reads, giving one row per CDR3 protein. This sample has roughly 690,000 distinct CDR3 sequences, with over 20% found just once. This clonotype was observed a few times. Its antigen remains unknown. Another study also made use of these data, one on T cells expressing NK-cell markers.

Specimen: PBMCs. This TCR was sampled from a woman younger than 30 in good health.

The CDR3 here is CASNALGTVNNEQFF. The CDR3 bases are TGCGCCAGCAACGCCTTGGGGACCGTTAACAATGAGCAGTTCTTC. J is TRBJ2-1 and V is TRBV5-1, with D perhaps given as TRBD1 or TRBD2 (5 bases each). The CDR3 covers 15 residues. Germline assignment: CDR1 SGHRS and CDR2 YFSETQ. The ends were cut back, 6 bases at V and 5 bases at J, with 18 bases in the middle.